Below, one T cell receptor (beta chain) is given with its context. Its antigen is undetermined. The sample comes from a study of TIL therapy for anti-PD-1-resistant metastatic lung cancer. Study findings and constraints: This highly selected cohort may not generalize to typical lung cancer patients.

The libraries were made with immunoSEQ v3. Profiled with immunoSEQ multiplex PCR; TCRdb holds only in-frame clones, not every one. Among tens of thousands of clones listed, roughly 85% were seen once. Time point denoted: pre-treatment sample, taken before nivolumab and TIL therapy. Adults with stage 4 NSCLC were enrolled in a phase I trial. The sample in question was blood, obtained at baseline. The TCR originated in a person aged 25-85 years with non-small cell lung cancer.

The chain's CDR3 is CASSLEQRRDRSEAFF. In DNA form, the CDR3 reads TGTGCCAGCAGCTTGGAACAACGGAGGGATCGGTCTGAAGCTTTCTTT. This chain joins TRBV5-4 and TRBJ1-1; D call uncertain. Trimming stripped 0 bases from V and 6 bases from J, with 18 bases between. Germline CDR1 is SGHNT and CDR2 is YYREEE (reference sequence). There are 16 residues in the CDR3.